This T cell receptor (beta chain) was found in a study of blood T cell repertoires in COVID-19. Turning to the study itself: Acute and convalescent COVID-19 samples came from the United States, Italy and Spain.

Trimming took off 6 bases at V and 4 bases at J, with 22 bases between the two ends. Germline V gene sequence: CDR1 SGDLS, CDR2 YYNGEE. The CDR3 length is 16 residues. Here immunoSEQ multiplex PCR was the method, and the copy in TCRdb shows in-frame clones only, minus some. The table has around 180,000 clones, under 80% seen once; the top ten hold 2.5% to 3%. This chain links TRBV9 with TRBJ1-2; no definite D call. This TCR was recovered from a woman of 80 years or more with acute or convalescent COVID-19. Sequencing was carried out using peripheral blood. As DNA, the CDR3 is TGTGCCAGCAACCCCGAACCTACCCGAACCCCCTATGGCTACACCTTC. Its translation: CASNPEPTRTPYGYTF.